This passage covers 22 T cell receptor beta chains from one sample sequenced in a study of T cell clonotyping in hematopoietic cell transplantation. Time point described: recipient sample about 28 days before transplant, after cytoreduction. Here immunoSEQ multiplex PCR was the method, and the copy in TCRdb shows in-frame clones only, minus some. The table lists 45,000 or so clones, roughly 85% of them singletons. This specimen consisted of peripheral blood mononuclear cells, obtained before stem cell transplant. The receptors derive from a man aged 60-69 years with myelodysplastic syndrome. Some clones in this sample may be carry-over from other donors' samples.

This chain uses TRBV19 with TRBJ1-2; 8 bases agree with TRBD1. CDR1 is LNHDA, CDR2 SQIVND, per germline (reference sequence). This CDR3 is 13 amino acids long. After removal of 7 bases from V and 4 bases from J, the junction contained 5 bases not matched to a gene. CDR3 sequence reads: CASTVQGAYGYTF. In DNA, the CDR3 is TGTGCCAGTACCGTCCAGGGGGCCTATGGCTACACCTTC.

The chain employs TRBV7-8 and TRBJ1-6; D ambiguous. The V end was cut by 1 base, the J end by 7 bases, with 8 bases between. Germline CDR1 reads SGHVS; CDR2 reads FQNEAQ. The CDR3 extends over 14 amino acids. The CDR3 sequence is CASSLVMVNSPLHF. The DNA of the CDR3 is TGTGCCAGCAGCTTAGTTATGGTCAATTCACCCCTCCACTTT.

The chain carries TRBV11-2 and TRBJ2-5; 7 bases fit TRBD1. Germline CDR1 reads SGHAT; CDR2 reads FQNNGV. The CDR3 has 14 amino acids. J was trimmed by 2 bases and V by 4 bases; bases with no gene match: 4. The CDR3 coding sequence is TGTGCCAGCAGCTACTGGGACAGTCAAGAGACCCAGTACTTC. It codes for CASSYWDSQETQYF.

The chain employs TRBV5-8 and TRBJ1-2; a possible D gene is TRBD1 (5 bases). The CDR3 covers 16 residues. Germline-derived CDR1 and CDR2 are SGHTS and YDEGEE. Deletions cut 4 bases from V and 4 bases from J, with 20 bases between. The CDR3 DNA sequence: TGTGCCAGCAGCCGGGGGGATCCGGGTTCCACCTATGGCTACACCTTC. This translates into CASSRGDPGSTYGYTF.

The rearrangement joins TRBV19 to TRBJ1-6, with TRBD1 identical over 9 bases. The CDR3 spans 13 residues. V shed 7 bases and J 9 bases; nucleotides not matched to a gene: 4. The germline gives CDR1 LNHDA, CDR2 SQIVND (reference sequence). CDR3 sequence (DNA): TGTGCCAGTATTGGACAGGGGCGTTCACCCCTCCACTTT. Its translation: CASIGQGRSPLHF.

CDR3 coding DNA: TGTGCCAGCAGCTTAGTGCCCTATAAGTCAGATACGCAGTATTTT. Amino acids: CASSLVPYKSDTQYF. The V and J genes are TRBV7-6 and TRBJ2-3; D remains unclear. V was trimmed by 1 base and J by 4 bases, leaving 12 bases between them. This CDR3 is 15 amino acids long. Per germline, CDR1 SGHVS and CDR2 FNYEAQ.

The CDR3 DNA sequence: TGTGCCAGCAGTTTAATGGGGCCCCCACCCCTCCACTTT. Translated: CASSLMGPPPLHF. The V call is TRBV27, the J call TRBJ1-6; possible D gene TRBD1, 5 bases. CDR3 length: 13 residues. The germline V gene has CDR1 MNHEY and CDR2 SMNVEV (reference sequence). V was trimmed by 2 bases and J by 11 bases, leaving 10 bases between them.

CDR3: CASSLVGGDTEAFF. DNA of the CDR3: TGTGCCAGCAGCTTAGTTGGGGGTGACACTGAAGCTTTCTTT. The chain combines TRBV7-2 with TRBJ1-1, with TRBD1 as a possible D gene (5 bases). This CDR3 spans 14 amino acids. Germline lookup yields CDR1 SGHTA and CDR2 FQGNSA. Deletions cut 1 base from V and 3 bases from J, with 9 bases between.

The chain uses TRBV29-1 and TRBJ2-7, with 8 bases fitting TRBD1. The CDR3 is 14 amino acids. Germline V gene lookup returns CDR1 SQVTM and CDR2 ANQGSEA. Unmatched junction bases numbered 8, after V lost 5 bases and J lost 2 bases. CDR3 region: CSVKNRGIAYEQYF. CDR3 nucleotides: TGCAGCGTTAAAAACAGGGGGATCGCCTACGAGCAGTACTTC.

The J gene is TRBJ2-6, the V gene TRBV19; TRBD1 aligns across 9 bases. J gave up 2 bases and V 5 bases, and 1 base lay outside the gene matches. This CDR3 region has 15 residues. Germline V CDR1 and CDR2: LNHDA, SQIVND (reference sequence). CDR3 sequence: CASSGDRAGANVLTF. The CDR3 coding sequence is TGTGCCAGTAGTGGGGACAGGGCTGGGGCCAACGTCCTGACTTTC.

The CDR3 bases are TGTGCCAGCAGTTTCCAGGGTTCCCACGAGCAGTACTTC. Translated, it gives CASSFQGSHEQYF. The V call is TRBV28, the J call TRBJ2-7; possibly TRBD1 for D (5 bases). The length of the CDR3 is 13 residues. Deletions cut 3 bases from V and 5 bases from J, with 11 bases between. Germline CDR1 and CDR2: MDHEN and SYDVKM.

This sequence joins TRBV27 and TRBJ1-5; possibly TRBD1 for D (5 bases). The germline V and J ends were trimmed by 0 bases and 9 bases, with 9 bases remaining between them. The CDR3 runs 13 residues. Germline V gene lookup returns CDR1 MNHEY and CDR2 SMNVEV (reference sequence). CDR3 sequence: CASSLSQGSPQHF. The DNA of the CDR3 is TGTGCCAGCAGTTTATCTCAGGGCTCGCCCCAGCATTTT.

CDR3 coding DNA: TGTGCCAGCAGTAAACCGGGACAGGGGTTGGAGACCCAGTACTTC. Its protein is CASSKPGQGLETQYF. The rearrangement uses TRBV28 and TRBJ2-5; 10 bases line up with TRBD1. The CDR3 is made up of 15 amino acids. From germline, CDR1 is MDHEN and CDR2 SYDVKM. Trimming cost V 5 bases and J 5 bases; bases outside gene matches: 8.

The chain employs TRBV30 and TRBJ1-1, with TRBD1 matching 11 bases. This CDR3 spans 16 amino acids. The V segment lost 2 bases and the J segment 2 bases; nucleotides outside the gene matches: 7. Germline CDR1 GTSNPN, CDR2 SVGIG (reference sequence). The CDR3 region has the DNA TGTGCCTGGAGTAGGGGGACAGGGGGAGTAAACACTGAAGCTTTCTTT. This translates into CAWSRGTGGVNTEAFF.

This chain links TRBV4-2 with TRBJ1-4, with 9 bases aligning to TRBD1. The CDR3 loop spans 15 amino acids. From germline, CDR1 is LGHNA and CDR2 YNFKEQ. Trimming cost V 2 bases and J 7 bases; bases outside gene matches: 5. The CDR3 nucleotides read TGTGCCAGCAGCCAAACCGGGACAGGGACTGAAAAACTGTTTTTT. It encodes CASSQTGTGTEKLFF.

The gene calls are TRBV11-2 and TRBJ1-1; 7 nucleotides match TRBD1. V lost 5 bases, J lost 6 bases, and 3 bases stayed unmatched. The CDR3 loop spans 12 amino acids. The germline V gene has CDR1 SGHAT and CDR2 FQNNGV. CDR3 nucleotide sequence: TGTGCCAGCAGCAGACAGGGCTCTGAAGCTTTCTTT. This codes for CASSRQGSEAFF.

The chain employs TRBV28 and TRBJ1-5; D ambiguous. The V and J ends lost 5 bases and 5 bases respectively, with 4 bases between them. Germline CDR1 reads MDHEN; CDR2 reads SYDVKM. The CDR3 is 11 amino acids. CDR3 amino acids: CASSRDQPQHF. CDR3 sequence (DNA): TGTGCCAGCAGTCGGGATCAGCCCCAGCATTTT.

The chain couples TRBV2 to TRBJ1-5; 9 bases are shared with TRBD1. Germline V gives CDR1 SNHLY, CDR2 FYNNEI. The CDR3 totals 13 residues. Trimming cost V 6 bases and J 7 bases; bases outside gene matches: 4. The CDR3 sequence is CASRGQGWQPQHF. CDR3 bases: TGTGCCAGCAGGGGACAGGGTTGGCAGCCCCAGCATTTT.

The V call is TRBV6-1, the J call TRBJ1-3; D may be TRBD1 (6 bases). Germline V gene sequence: CDR1 MNHNS, CDR2 SASEGT. V was pared by 0 bases and J by 1 base, with 10 bases between. The CDR3 loop spans 16 amino acids. CDR3 amino acids: CASSEARGQSGNTIYF. The CDR3, as DNA: TGTGCCAGCAGTGAAGCCAGGGGCCAATCTGGAAACACCATATATTTT.

This clone was detected a few times. J is TRBJ1-6 and V is TRBV18; D uncertain. CDR1 KGHSH and CDR2 LQKENI come from the germline V gene. This CDR3 spans 12 amino acids. V lost 0 bases and J lost 10, with 4 bases in between. CDR3 region: CASSPPQSPLHF. CDR3 in DNA: TGTGCCAGCTCACCACCGCAATCACCCCTCCACTTT.

This rearrangement joins TRBV18 to TRBJ2-7; tentative D call: TRBD1 (5 bases). This CDR3 is 12 amino acids long. V lost 2 bases to trimming and J lost 7 bases, with 9 bases between them. CDR1 is KGHSH and CDR2 is LQKENI in the germline V gene. The CDR3 sequence is CASSPGAAEQYF. The DNA for the CDR3 is TGTGCCAGCTCACCAGGGGCGGCTGAGCAGTACTTC.

This clone was counted a single time. V and J are TRBV11-3 and TRBJ2-7; 7 bases agree with TRBD2. The CDR3 contains 13 residues. In germline, CDR1 is SGHNT, CDR2 YENEEA. The J segment lost 0 bases and the V segment lost 5 bases, leaving 1 base of the junction unmatched. CDR3 loop: CASSPGGSYEQYF. The CDR3 coding sequence is TGTGCCAGCAGCCCGGGGGGCTCCTACGAGCAGTACTTC.